This T cell receptor beta chain stems from a study of read filtering for tumor transcriptome and immune sequencing. Every patient had bone marrow sampled while the disease was active. This CDR3 region has 18 residues. Germline V CDR1 and CDR2: SGHDN, FVKESK. From about 400 ng of RNA, a library with molecular barcoded alpha/delta and beta/gamma adaptors was made. Each CDR3 protein is one row after TCRdb ran MiXCR on the reads. The data show 5,800 or so distinct CDR3 sequences, with 20% to 25% seen just once and roughly 25% held by the top ten. This clonotype was counted many times. An end of the junction does not agree with germline; a read error may underlie this.

V is TRBV14 and J is TRBJ2-3; D may be TRBD1 (6 bases). Sequencing used a population of CD138-negative cells sorted from bone marrow. The TCR was taken from a donor over 35 with multiple myeloma. CDR3 nucleotide sequence: TGTGCCAGCAGCCATACCGACCTCAGGGGATCGGGCACAGGTACGCAGTATTTT. Protein sequence: CASSHTDLRGSGTGTQYF.